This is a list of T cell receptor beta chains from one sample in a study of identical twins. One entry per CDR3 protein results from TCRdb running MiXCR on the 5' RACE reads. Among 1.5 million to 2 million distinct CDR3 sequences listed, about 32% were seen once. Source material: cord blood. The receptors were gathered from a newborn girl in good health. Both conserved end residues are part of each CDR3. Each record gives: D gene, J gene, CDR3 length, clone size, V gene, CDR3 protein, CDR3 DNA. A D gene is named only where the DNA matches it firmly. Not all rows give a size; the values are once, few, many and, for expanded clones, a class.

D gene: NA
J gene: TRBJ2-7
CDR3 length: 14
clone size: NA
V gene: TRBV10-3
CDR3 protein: CAISENGPIYEQYF
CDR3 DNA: TGTGCCATCAGTGAAAACGGGCCAATTTACGAGCAGTACTTC

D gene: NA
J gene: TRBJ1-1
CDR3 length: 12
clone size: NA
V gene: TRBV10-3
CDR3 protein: CAISGRYTEAFF
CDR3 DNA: TGTGCCATCAGCGGCAGGTACACTGAAGCTTTCTTT

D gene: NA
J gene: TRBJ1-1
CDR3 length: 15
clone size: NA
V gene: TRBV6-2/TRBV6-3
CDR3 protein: CASSYSSHWNTEAFF
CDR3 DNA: TGTGCCAGTAGTTACTCGAGTCACTGGAACACTGAAGCTTTCTTT

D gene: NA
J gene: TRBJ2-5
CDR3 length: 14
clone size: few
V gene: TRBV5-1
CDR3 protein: CASSLAGPEETQYF
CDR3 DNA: TGCGCCAGCAGCTTGGCGGGTCCAGAAGAGACCCAGTACTTC

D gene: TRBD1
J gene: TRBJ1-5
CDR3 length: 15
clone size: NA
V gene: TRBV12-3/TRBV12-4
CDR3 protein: CASSFRRGNNQPQHF
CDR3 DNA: TGTGCCAGCAGTTTTCGCAGGGGGAACAATCAGCCCCAGCATTTT

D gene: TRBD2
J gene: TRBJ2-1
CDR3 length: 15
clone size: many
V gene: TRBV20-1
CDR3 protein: CSASKLAGAGNEQFF
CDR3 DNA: TGCAGTGCTAGCAAGCTAGCGGGAGCCGGCAATGAGCAGTTCTTC

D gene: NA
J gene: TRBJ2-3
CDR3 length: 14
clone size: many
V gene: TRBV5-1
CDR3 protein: CASSFPGGEDTQYF
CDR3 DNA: TGCGCCAGCAGCTTTCCCGGGGGCGAAGATACGCAGTATTTT

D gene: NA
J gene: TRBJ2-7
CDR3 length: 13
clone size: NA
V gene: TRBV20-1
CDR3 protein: CSATPRSSYEQYF
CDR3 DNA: TGCAGTGCTACCCCCAGGAGCTCCTACGAGCAGTACTTC

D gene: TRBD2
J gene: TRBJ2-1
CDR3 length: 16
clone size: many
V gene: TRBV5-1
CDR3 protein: CASSFSSGGSYNEQFF
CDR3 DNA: TGCGCCAGCAGCTTTTCTAGCGGGGGCTCTTACAATGAGCAGTTCTTC

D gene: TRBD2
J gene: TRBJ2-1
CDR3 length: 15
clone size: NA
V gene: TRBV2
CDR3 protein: CASSPRRLAGGPEFF
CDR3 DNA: TGTGCCAGCAGTCCCCGTCGACTAGCGGGAGGGCCTGAGTTCTTC

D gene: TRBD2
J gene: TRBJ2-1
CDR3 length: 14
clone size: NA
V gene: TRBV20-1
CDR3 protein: CSATSGSLGDEQFF
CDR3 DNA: TGCAGTGCTACCAGCGGGAGTTTGGGGGATGAGCAGTTCTTC

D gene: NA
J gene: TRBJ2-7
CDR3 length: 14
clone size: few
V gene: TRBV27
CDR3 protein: CASSPTREAYEQYF
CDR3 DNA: TGTGCCAGCAGTCCGACTAGGGAAGCCTACGAGCAGTACTTC

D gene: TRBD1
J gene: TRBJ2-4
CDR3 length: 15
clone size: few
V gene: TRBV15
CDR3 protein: CATSAQGVGKNIQYF
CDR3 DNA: TGTGCCACCAGCGCACAGGGGGTAGGCAAAAACATTCAGTACTTC

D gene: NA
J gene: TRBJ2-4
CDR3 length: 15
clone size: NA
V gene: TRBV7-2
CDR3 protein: CASSPQGGAKNIQYF
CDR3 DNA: TGTGCCAGCAGCCCACAGGGGGGGGCCAAAAACATTCAGTACTTC

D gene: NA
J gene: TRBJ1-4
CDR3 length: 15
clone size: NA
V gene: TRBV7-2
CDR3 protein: CASSLFAQGREKLFF
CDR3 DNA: TGTGCCAGCAGCTTATTCGCACAGGGTCGGGAAAAACTGTTTTTT

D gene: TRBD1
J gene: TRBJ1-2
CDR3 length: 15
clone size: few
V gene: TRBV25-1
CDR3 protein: CASSEQGQGTSGYTF
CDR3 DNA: TGTGCCAGCAGTGAACAGGGACAGGGGACATCGGGCTACACCTTC

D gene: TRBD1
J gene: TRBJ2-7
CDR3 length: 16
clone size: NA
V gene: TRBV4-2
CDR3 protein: CASSLKDGTGINEQYF
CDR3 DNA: TGTGCCAGCAGCCTGAAGGACGGGACAGGGATCAATGAGCAGTACTTC

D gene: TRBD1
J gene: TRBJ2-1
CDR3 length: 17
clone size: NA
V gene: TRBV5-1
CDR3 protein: CASSLWFDRVSYNERFF
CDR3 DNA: TGCGCCAGCAGCTTGTGGTTCGACAGGGTCTCCTACAATGAGCGGTTCTTC

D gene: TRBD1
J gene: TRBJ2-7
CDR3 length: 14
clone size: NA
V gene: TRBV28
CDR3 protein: CASSSTGGRNEQYF
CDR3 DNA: TGTGCCAGCAGTTCGACAGGGGGACGAAACGAGCAGTACTTC

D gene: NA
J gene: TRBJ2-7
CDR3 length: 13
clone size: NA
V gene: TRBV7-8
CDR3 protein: CASSSRGFHEQYF
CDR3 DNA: TGTGCCAGCAGCTCTCGTGGGTTCCACGAGCAGTACTTC

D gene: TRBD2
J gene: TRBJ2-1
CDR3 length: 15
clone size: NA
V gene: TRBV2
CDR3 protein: CASTAGLAVYNEQFF
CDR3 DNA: TGTGCCAGCACCGCGGGACTAGCGGTCTACAATGAGCAGTTCTTC

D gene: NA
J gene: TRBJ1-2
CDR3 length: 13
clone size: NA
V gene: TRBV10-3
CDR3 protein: CAISERTPYGYTF
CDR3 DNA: TGTGCCATCAGTGAGAGGACACCTTATGGCTACACCTTC

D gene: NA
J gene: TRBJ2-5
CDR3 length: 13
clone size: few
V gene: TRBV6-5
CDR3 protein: CASSYIPGETQYF
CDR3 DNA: TGTGCCAGCAGTTACATCCCCGGGGAGACCCAGTACTTC

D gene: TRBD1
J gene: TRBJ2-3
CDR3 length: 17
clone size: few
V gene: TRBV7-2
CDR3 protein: CASSQGLGTGGADTQYF
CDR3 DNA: TGTGCCAGCAGCCAGGGTCTGGGGACAGGGGGTGCAGATACGCAGTATTTT

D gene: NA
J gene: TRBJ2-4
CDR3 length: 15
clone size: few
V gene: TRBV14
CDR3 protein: CASSREGTAKNIQYF
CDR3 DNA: TGTGCCAGCAGCCGGGAAGGGACGGCCAAAAACATTCAGTACTTC

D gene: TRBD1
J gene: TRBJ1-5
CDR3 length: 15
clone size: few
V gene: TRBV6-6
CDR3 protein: CASRPGTDSNQPQHF
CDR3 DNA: TGTGCCAGCAGGCCCGGGACAGATAGCAATCAGCCCCAGCATTTT

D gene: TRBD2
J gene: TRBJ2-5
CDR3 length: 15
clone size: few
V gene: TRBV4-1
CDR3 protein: CASNELAGGQETQYF
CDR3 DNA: TGCGCCAGCAACGAGCTAGCGGGAGGACAAGAGACCCAGTACTTC

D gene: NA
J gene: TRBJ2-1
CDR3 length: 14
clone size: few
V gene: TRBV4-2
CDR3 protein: CASSQETGVGEQFF
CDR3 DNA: TGTGCCAGCAGCCAAGAGACAGGTGTGGGTGAGCAGTTCTTC

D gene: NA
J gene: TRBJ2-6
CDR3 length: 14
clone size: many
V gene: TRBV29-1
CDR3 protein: CSVEGTTGANVLTF
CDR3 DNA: TGCAGCGTTGAAGGGACAACTGGGGCCAACGTCCTGACTTTC

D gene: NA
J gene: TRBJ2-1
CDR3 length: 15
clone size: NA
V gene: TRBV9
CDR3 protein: CASSPGSRSYNEQFF
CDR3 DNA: TGTGCCAGCAGCCCAGGGTCCCGATCCTACAATGAGCAGTTCTTC

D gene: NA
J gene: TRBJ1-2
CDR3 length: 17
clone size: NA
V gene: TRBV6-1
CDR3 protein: CASSQFGGELSNYGYTF
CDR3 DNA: TGTGCCAGCAGCCAATTTGGGGGCGAACTTTCTAACTATGGCTACACCTTC

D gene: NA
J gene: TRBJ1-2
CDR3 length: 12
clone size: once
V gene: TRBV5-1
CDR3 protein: CACSENRNGYTF
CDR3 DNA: TGCGCCTGCAGCGAGAACAGGAATGGCTACACCTTC

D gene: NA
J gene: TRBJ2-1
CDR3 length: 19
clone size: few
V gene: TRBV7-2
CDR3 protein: CASSSPGTSLMGSYNEQFF
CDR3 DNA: TGTGCCAGCAGCTCACCTGGGACTTCCCTTATGGGCTCCTACAATGAGCAGTTCTTC

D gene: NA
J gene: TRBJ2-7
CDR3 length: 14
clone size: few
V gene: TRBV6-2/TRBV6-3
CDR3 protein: CASSYPATTYEQYF
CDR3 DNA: TGTGCCAGCAGTTACCCGGCTACGACCTACGAGCAGTACTTC

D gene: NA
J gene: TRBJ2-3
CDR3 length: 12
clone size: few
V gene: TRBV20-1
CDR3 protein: CSAQPSTDTQYF
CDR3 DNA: TGCAGTGCCCAACCTAGCACAGATACGCAGTATTTT

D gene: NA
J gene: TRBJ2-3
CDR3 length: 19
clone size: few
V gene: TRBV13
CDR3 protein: CASSLFPRGRSGIKDTQYF
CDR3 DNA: TGTGCCAGCAGCTTATTCCCCAGGGGAAGAAGCGGGATTAAAGATACGCAGTATTTT

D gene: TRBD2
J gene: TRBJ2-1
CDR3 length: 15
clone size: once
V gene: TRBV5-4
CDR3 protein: CASSDWDYGDNEQFF
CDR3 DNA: TGTGCCAGCAGCGATTGGGACTACGGGGACAATGAGCAGTTCTTC

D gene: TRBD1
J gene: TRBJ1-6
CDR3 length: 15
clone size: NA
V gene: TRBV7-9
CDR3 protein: CASSPRDRVNSPLHF
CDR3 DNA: TGTGCCAGCAGCCCTCGGGACAGGGTGAATTCACCCCTCCACTTT